A selection of T cell receptor beta chains follows, all from one sample in a study of blood T cells in healthy people across ages. Each CDR3 protein gets one entry after TCRdb re-called the 5' RACE reads with MiXCR. The profile covers 1.5 million or so distinct CDR3 sequences, with approximately 43% appearing a single time and just over 4% taken by the ten largest. The sequencing sample was made of blood. These receptors were obtained from a woman in her late teens or twenties in good health. The CDR3 runs from the conserved cysteine through the conserved F or W. Fields, in order: V gene, J gene, clone size, D gene, CDR3 protein, CDR3 DNA. D genes are given only for firm matches. Clone size is stated in some rows and not others, as once, few, many or a class when expanded.

TRBV12-3/TRBV12-4	TRBJ1-1	.	TRBD1	CASSFDWTGGKAFF	TGTGCCAGCAGTTTTGATTGGACAGGGGGCAAAGCTTTCTTT
TRBV6-5	TRBJ2-7	.	TRBD1	CASSLQGLNPYEQYF	TGTGCCAGCAGTTTACAGGGGTTAAATCCCTACGAGCAGTACTTC
TRBV20-1	TRBJ2-7	few	.	CSASTLRYEQYF	TGCAGTGCTTCGACGCTGCGCTACGAGCAGTACTTC
TRBV5-1	TRBJ2-7	.	.	CASSWVRGIDEQYF	TGCGCCAGCAGCTGGGTGAGAGGGATCGACGAGCAGTACTTC
TRBV20-1	TRBJ1-2	few	TRBD1	CSAKTGTGGSFSNYGYTF	TGCAGTGCTAAAACCGGGACAGGGGGCAGCTTTTCTAACTATGGCTACACCTTC
TRBV7-9	TRBJ2-5	once	TRBD1	CASSGQGDSEQYF	TGTGCCAGCAGCGGGCAGGGGGATAGTGAGCAGTACTTC
TRBV5-1	TRBJ2-1	few	.	CASSLAAGPNEQFF	TGCGCCAGCAGCTTGGCGGCCGGACCCAATGAGCAGTTCTTC
TRBV12-3/TRBV12-4	TRBJ2-5	once	TRBD1	CASSFRQGAWETQYF	TGTGCTAGCAGTTTTAGGCAGGGGGCATGGGAGACCCAGTACTTC
TRBV20-1	TRBJ1-2	.	.	CSARDVADYGYTF	TGCAGTGCTAGAGATGTGGCGGACTATGGCTACACCTTC
TRBV15	TRBJ1-5	.	.	CATSIRGSNQPQHF	TGTGCCACCAGCATAAGGGGAAGCAATCAGCCCCAGCATTTT
TRBV24-1	TRBJ2-1	many	.	CATSEISRDTNNEQFF	TGTGCCACCAGTGAAATCTCACGGGACACGAACAATGAGCAGTTCTTC
TRBV7-6	TRBJ2-1	.	.	CASSLGRNKQFF	TGTGCCAGCAGCTTGGGACGAAATAAGCAGTTCTTC
TRBV13	TRBJ2-1	few	.	CASNTGFYNEQFF	TGTGCCAGCAACACTGGGTTCTACAATGAGCAGTTCTTC
TRBV7-2	TRBJ2-3	few	TRBD2	CASSLGGLAGAFSTDTQYF	TGTGCCAGCAGCTTAGGGGGACTAGCGGGGGCTTTTAGCACAGATACGCAGTATTTT
TRBV20-1	TRBJ2-7	.	TRBD1	CSAKGDRAAYEQYF	TGCAGTGCTAAAGGGGACAGGGCGGCCTACGAGCAGTACTTC
TRBV10-3	TRBJ1-5	.	TRBD1	CAISVDREGQPQHF	TGTGCCATCAGTGTAGACAGGGAAGGACAGCCCCAGCATTTT
TRBV20-1	TRBJ1-5	.	TRBD1	CSASTSNRDRTQPQHF	TGCAGTGCTAGCACCTCCAACCGGGACAGGACACAGCCCCAGCATTTT
TRBV25-1	TRBJ2-1	few	TRBD2	CASTGGEQFF	TGTGCCAGCACGGGGGGTGAGCAGTTCTTC
TRBV7-2	TRBJ2-1	.	.	CASSLEGRGKRNEQFF	TGTGCCAGCAGCTTAGAGGGAAGGGGAAAGAGAAATGAGCAGTTCTTC
TRBV15	TRBJ1-5	.	TRBD1	CATFGTGEFLLTQPQHF	TGTGCCACCTTCGGGACAGGGGAGTTTCTTTTGACTCAGCCCCAGCATTTT
TRBV4-3	TRBJ2-3	.	TRBD2	CASSLLSSGGFADTQYF	TGCGCCAGCAGCCTCCTCTCTAGCGGGGGGTTCGCAGATACGCAGTATTTT
TRBV5-5	TRBJ1-4	.	.	CASSAGFATNEKLFF	TGTGCCAGCAGCGCAGGCTTTGCAACTAATGAAAAACTGTTTTTT
TRBV21-1	TRBJ1-1	.	.	CASSPLTSTMNTEAFF	TGTGCCAGCAGTCCCCTGACATCTACCATGAACACTGAAGCTTTCTTT
TRBV28	TRBJ2-6	many	.	CASSLLGSGANVLTF	TGTGCCAGCAGTTTGTTAGGGTCCGGGGCCAACGTCCTGACTTTC
TRBV7-2	TRBJ1-5	few	TRBD1	CASSSRPRDRKYSNQPQHF	TGTGCCAGCAGCTCACGCCCCCGGGACAGAAAATATAGTAATCAGCCCCAGCATTTT
TRBV4-1	TRBJ2-3	.	TRBD1	CASSQVQGVADTQYF	TGCGCCAGCAGCCAAGTCCAGGGGGTGGCAGATACGCAGTATTTT
TRBV21-1	TRBJ2-7	once	.	CASSKSGVSGGSFYEQYF	TGTGCCAGCAGCAAATCAGGGGTATCCGGGGGATCATTCTACGAGCAGTACTTC
TRBV6-2/TRBV6-3	TRBJ1-1	few	.	CASIPAENTEAFF	TGTGCCAGCATCCCGGCAGAAAACACTGAAGCTTTCTTT
TRBV2	TRBJ2-7	.	.	CASRPPTVASNEQYF	TGTGCCAGCCGTCCCCCTACGGTGGCTAGCAATGAGCAGTACTTC
TRBV4-3	TRBJ1-2	.	.	CASSQVSGPDGYTF	TGCGCCAGCAGCCAAGTTTCAGGACCAGATGGCTACACCTTC
TRBV24-1	TRBJ2-2	.	.	CATTYRETGELFF	TGTGCCACCACTTACAGGGAGACAGGGGAGCTGTTTTTT
TRBV3-1	TRBJ2-7	few	.	CASIPPWGGLCEQYF	TGTGCCAGCATCCCTCCCTGGGGAGGCCTCTGCGAGCAGTACTTC
TRBV7-8	TRBJ1-4	.	.	CASSATHRGPANEKLFF	TGTGCCAGCAGCGCGACGCATCGGGGGCCGGCTAATGAAAAACTGTTTTTT
TRBV2	TRBJ2-3	.	TRBD2	CASSVRGRADTQYF	TGTGCCAGCAGTGTTCGTGGGAGGGCAGATACGCAGTATTTT
TRBV5-1	TRBJ2-7	.	.	CASSLDIPTYEQYF	TGCGCCAGCAGCCTCGATATACCCACCTACGAGCAGTACTTC
TRBV7-2	TRBJ1-1	.	.	CASSLDRFSRQGRNTEAFF	TGTGCCAGCAGCTTAGATCGGTTCTCTCGTCAGGGCCGAAACACTGAAGCTTTCTTT
TRBV10-3	TRBJ2-7	.	.	CAISEWWGDEQYF	TGTGCCATCAGTGAGTGGTGGGGGGACGAGCAGTACTTC
TRBV20-1	TRBJ1-2	few	.	CSARDPDGNYGYTF	TGCAGTGCTAGAGACCCGGACGGGAACTATGGCTACACCTTC
TRBV2	TRBJ1-5	few	.	CASSDLGFNQPQHF	TGTGCCAGCAGTGATCTGGGCTTCAATCAGCCCCAGCATTTT
TRBV6-5	TRBJ1-1	.	.	CASKAGSGWNTEAFF	TGTGCCAGCAAGGCGGGAAGTGGTTGGAACACTGAAGCTTTCTTT
TRBV19	TRBJ1-5	few	.	CASSPRAGYQPQHF	TGTGCCAGTAGTCCCCGGGCAGGCTATCAGCCCCAGCATTTT
TRBV7-2	TRBJ2-1	many	.	CASSSAYNEQFF	TGTGCCAGCAGCTCGGCCTACAATGAGCAGTTCTTC
TRBV18	TRBJ2-1	few	TRBD2	CASSPPGLAGGLYNEQFF	TGTGCCAGCTCACCACCTGGACTAGCGGGGGGTCTCTACAATGAGCAGTTCTTC
TRBV5-1	TRBJ2-5	few	TRBD1	CASSGQGLETQYF	TGCGCCAGCAGCGGACAGGGACTAGAGACCCAGTACTTC
TRBV4-3	TRBJ2-1	.	TRBD2	CASSASGTTTSYNEQFF	TGCGCCAGCAGCGCTAGCGGGACTACCACCTCCTACAATGAGCAGTTCTTC
TRBV7-9	TRBJ2-3	.	.	CASSRLSGTTDTQYF	TGTGCCAGCAGCCGTTTATCTGGGACAACAGATACGCAGTATTTT
TRBV6-5	TRBJ1-6	.	.	CASSYSRARLSYNSPLHF	TGTGCCAGCAGTTACTCGAGGGCCCGACTCTCCTATAATTCACCCCTCCACTTT